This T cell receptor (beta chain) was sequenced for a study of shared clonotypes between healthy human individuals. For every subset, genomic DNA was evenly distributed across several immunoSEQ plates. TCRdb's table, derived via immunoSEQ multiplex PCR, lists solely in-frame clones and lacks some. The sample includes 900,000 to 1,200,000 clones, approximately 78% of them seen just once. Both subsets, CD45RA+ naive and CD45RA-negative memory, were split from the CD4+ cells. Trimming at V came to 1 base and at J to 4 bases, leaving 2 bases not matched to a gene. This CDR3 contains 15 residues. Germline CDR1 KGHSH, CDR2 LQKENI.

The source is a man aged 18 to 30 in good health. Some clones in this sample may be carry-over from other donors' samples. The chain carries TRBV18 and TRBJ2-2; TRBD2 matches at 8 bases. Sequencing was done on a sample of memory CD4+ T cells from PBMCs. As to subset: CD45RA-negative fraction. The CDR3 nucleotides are TGTGCCAGCTCACCACTCGGGAGGGCCACCGGGGAGCTGTTTTTT. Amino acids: CASSPLGRATGELFF.